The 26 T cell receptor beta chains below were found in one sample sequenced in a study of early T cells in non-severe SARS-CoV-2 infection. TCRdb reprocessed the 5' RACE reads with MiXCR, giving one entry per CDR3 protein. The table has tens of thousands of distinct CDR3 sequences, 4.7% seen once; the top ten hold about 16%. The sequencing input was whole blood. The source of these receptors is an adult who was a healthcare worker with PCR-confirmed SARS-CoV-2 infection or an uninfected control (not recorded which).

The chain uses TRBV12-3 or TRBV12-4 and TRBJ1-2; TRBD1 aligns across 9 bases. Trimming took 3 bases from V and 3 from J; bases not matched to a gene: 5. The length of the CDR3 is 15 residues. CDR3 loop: CASSFARQGDYGYTF. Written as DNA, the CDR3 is TGTGCCAGCAGTTTCGCGCGACAGGGGGACTATGGCTACACCTTC.

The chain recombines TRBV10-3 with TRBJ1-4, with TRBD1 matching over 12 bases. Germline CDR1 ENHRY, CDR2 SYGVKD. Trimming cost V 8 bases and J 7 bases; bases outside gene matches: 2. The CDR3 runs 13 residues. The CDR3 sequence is CAIGTGGSEKLFF. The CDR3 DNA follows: TGTGCCATCGGGACAGGGGGCTCTGAAAAACTGTTTTTT.

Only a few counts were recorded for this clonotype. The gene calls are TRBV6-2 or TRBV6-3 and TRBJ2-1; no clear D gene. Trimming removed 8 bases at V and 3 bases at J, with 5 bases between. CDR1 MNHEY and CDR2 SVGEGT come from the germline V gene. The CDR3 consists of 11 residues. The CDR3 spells CASAIYNEQFF. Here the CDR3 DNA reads TGTGCCAGCGCCATCTACAATGAGCAGTTCTTC.

In DNA, the CDR3 is TGTGCCAGCAGCTCCAAGGGGGCGTCCCACTATGGCTACACCTTC. The encoded protein is CASSSKGASHYGYTF. V is TRBV7-2 and J is TRBJ1-2, with 7 bases matching TRBD1. Germline V gene lookup returns CDR1 SGHTA and CDR2 FQGNSA. V lost 4 bases, J lost 3 bases, and 8 bases stayed unmatched. The length of the CDR3 is 15 residues. The full variable domain, rest sourced from reference TRBV7-2 and TRBJ1-2, is GAGVSQSPSNKVTEKGKDVELRCDPISGHTALYWYRQSLGQGLEFLIYFQGNSAPDKSGLPSDRFSAERTGGSVSTLTIQRTQQEDSAVYLCASSSKGASHYGYTFGSGTRLTVV.

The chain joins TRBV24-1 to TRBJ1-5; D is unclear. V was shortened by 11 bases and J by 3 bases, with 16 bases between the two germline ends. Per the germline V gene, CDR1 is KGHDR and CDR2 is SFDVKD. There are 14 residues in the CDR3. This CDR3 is CAIRTSHTNQPQHF. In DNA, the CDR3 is TGTGCCATCCGTACGTCGCACACCAATCAGCCCCAGCATTTT.

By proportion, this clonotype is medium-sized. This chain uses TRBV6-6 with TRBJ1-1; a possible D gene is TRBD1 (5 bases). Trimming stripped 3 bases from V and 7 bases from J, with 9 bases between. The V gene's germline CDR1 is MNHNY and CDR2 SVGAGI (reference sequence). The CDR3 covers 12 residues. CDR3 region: CASSYGGVEAFF. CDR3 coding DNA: TGTGCCAGCAGTTATGGAGGGGTTGAAGCTTTCTTT.

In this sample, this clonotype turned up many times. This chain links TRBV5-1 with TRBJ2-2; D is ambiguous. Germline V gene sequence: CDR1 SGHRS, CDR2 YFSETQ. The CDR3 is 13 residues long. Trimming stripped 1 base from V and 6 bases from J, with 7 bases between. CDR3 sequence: CASSLSVSGELFF. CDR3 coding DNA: TGCGCCAGCAGCTTGTCGGTATCCGGGGAGCTGTTTTTT.

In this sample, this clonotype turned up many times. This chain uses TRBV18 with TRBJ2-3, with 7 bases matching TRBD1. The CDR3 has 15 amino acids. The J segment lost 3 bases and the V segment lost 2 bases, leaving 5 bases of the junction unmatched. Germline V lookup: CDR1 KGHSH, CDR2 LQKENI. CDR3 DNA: TGTGCCAGCTCACCAAGGGGGCTCGTGACAGATACGCAGTATTTT. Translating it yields CASSPRGLVTDTQYF.

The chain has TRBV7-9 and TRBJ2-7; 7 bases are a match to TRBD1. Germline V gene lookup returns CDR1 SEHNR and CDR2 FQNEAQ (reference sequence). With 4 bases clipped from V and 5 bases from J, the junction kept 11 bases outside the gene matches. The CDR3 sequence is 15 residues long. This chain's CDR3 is CASSSEAGGHHEQYF. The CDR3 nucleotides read TGTGCCAGCAGCTCTGAGGCAGGGGGACACCACGAGCAGTACTTC.

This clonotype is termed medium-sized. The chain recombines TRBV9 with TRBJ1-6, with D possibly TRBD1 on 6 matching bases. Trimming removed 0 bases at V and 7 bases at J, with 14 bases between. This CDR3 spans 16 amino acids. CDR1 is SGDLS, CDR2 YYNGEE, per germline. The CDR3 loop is CASSVAYRTANSPLHF. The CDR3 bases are TGTGCCAGCAGCGTAGCTTATCGGACAGCAAATTCACCCCTCCACTTT.

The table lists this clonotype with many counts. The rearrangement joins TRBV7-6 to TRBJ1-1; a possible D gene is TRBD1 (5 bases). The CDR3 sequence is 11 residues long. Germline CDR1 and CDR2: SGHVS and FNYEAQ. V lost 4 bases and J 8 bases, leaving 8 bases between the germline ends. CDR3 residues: CASSSRQEAFF. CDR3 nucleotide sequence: TGTGCCAGCAGCTCTCGACAGGAAGCTTTCTTT.

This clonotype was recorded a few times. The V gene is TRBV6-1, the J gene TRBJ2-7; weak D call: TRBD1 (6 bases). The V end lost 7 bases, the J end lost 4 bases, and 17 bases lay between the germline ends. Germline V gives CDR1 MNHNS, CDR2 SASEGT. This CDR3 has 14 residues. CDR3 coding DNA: TGTGCCAGCATTCTGACAGGCGGAGGTTACGAGCAGTACTTC. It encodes CASILTGGGYEQYF.

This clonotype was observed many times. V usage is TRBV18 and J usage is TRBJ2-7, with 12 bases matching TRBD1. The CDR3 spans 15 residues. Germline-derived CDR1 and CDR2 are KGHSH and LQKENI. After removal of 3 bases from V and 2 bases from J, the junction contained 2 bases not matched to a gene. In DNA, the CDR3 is TGTGCCAGCTCACCGTGGGACAGGGGGCCCTACGAGCAGTACTTC. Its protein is CASSPWDRGPYEQYF.

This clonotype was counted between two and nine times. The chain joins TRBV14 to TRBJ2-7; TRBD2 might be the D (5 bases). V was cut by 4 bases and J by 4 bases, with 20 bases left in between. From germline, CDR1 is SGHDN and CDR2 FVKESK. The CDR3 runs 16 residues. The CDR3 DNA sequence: TGTGCCAGCAGCCCAATGGGTGCGGAGGCTCGATACGAGCAGTACTTC. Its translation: CASSPMGAEARYEQYF.

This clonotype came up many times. CDR3 DNA: TGTGCCAGCAGCTGGGGGGGCAATTCACCCCTCCACTTT. Its translation is CASSWGGNSPLHF. This chain links TRBV5-6 with TRBJ1-6; weak D call: TRBD1 (6 bases). This CDR3 is 13 amino acids long. V dropped 3 bases and J dropped 7 bases, with 8 bases sitting between them. CDR1 is SGHDT, CDR2 YYEEEE, per germline.

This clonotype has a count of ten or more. This chain's CDR3 is CASSFSGQTTDTQYF. The CDR3, as DNA: TGTGCCAGCAGCTTTTCCGGACAGACCACAGATACGCAGTATTTT. The J gene is TRBJ2-3, the V gene TRBV7-2, with TRBD1 as a possible D gene (6 bases). V lost 3 bases and J lost 2, with 12 bases in between. Germline CDR1 and CDR2: SGHTA and FQGNSA. This CDR3 has 15 residues.

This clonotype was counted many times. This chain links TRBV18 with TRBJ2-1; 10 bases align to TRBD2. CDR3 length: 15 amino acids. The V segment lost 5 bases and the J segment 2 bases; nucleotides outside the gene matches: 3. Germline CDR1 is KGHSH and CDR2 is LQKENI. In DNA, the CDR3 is TGTGCCAGCTCATTAGCGGGGGGAGCCTACAATGAGCAGTTCTTC. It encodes CASSLAGGAYNEQFF.

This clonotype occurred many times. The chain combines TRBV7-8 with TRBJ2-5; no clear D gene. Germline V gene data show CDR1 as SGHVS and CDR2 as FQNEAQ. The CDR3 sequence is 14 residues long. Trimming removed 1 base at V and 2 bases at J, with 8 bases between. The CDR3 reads CASSLGIMQETQYF. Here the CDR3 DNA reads TGTGCCAGCAGCTTAGGCATAATGCAAGAGACCCAGTACTTC.

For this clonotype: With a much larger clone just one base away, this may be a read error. CDR3 in DNA: TGTGCCCTGGTCGAAGACTCTGGGGCCAACTTCCTGACTTTC. Translation: CALVEDSGANFLTF. V gene TRBV2 combines with J gene TRBJ2-6, with a possible D match to TRBD1 (5 bases). CDR3 length equals 14 residues. From germline, CDR1 is SNHLY and CDR2 FYNNEI.

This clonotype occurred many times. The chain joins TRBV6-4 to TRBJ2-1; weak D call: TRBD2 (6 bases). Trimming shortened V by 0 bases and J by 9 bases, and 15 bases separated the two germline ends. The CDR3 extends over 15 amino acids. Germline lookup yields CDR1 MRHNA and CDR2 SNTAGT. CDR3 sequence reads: CASSDSASVVSEQFF. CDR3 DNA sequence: TGTGCCAGCAGTGACTCGGCTAGCGTGGTATCTGAGCAGTTCTTC.

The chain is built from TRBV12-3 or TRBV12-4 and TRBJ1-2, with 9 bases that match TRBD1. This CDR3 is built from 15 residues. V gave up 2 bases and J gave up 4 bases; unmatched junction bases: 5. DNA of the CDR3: TGTGCCAGCAGTTTATTGGACAGGGGATCCTATGGCTACACCTTC. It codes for CASSLLDRGSYGYTF.

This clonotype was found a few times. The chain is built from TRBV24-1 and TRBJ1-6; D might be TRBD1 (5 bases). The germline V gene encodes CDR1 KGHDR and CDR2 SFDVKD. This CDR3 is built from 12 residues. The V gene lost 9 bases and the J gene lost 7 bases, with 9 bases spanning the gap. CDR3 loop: CATSSGNSPLHF. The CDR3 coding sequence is TGTGCCACCTCCTCAGGGAATTCACCCCTCCACTTT.

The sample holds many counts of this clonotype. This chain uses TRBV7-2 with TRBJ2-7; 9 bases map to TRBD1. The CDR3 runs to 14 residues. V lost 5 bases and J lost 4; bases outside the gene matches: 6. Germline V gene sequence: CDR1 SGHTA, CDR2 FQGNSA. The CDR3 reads CASSTTGGYYEQYF. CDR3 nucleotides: TGTGCCAGCAGCACCACAGGGGGCTATTACGAGCAGTACTTC. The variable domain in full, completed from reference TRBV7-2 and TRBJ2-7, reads GAGVSQSPSNKVTEKGKDVELRCDPISGHTALYWYRQSLGQGLEFLIYFQGNSAPDKSGLPSDRFSAERTGGSVSTLTIQRTQQEDSAVYLCASSTTGGYYEQYFGPGTRLTVT.

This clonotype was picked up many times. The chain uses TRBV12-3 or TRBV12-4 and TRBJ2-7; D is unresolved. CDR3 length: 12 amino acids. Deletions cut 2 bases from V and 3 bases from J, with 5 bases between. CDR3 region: CASSLNFYEQYF. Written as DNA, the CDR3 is TGTGCCAGCAGTTTAAACTTCTACGAGCAGTACTTC.

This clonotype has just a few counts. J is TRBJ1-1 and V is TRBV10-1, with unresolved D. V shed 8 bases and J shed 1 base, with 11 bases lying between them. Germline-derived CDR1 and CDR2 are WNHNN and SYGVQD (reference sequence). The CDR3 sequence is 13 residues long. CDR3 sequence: CASRRDRNTEAFF. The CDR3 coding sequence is TGCGCCAGCCGCCGGGATCGGAACACTGAAGCTTTCTTT.

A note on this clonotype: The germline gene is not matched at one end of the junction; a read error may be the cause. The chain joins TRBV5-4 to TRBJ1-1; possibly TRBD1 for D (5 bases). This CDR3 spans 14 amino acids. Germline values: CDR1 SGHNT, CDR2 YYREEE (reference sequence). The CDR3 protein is CASTPGELNTEAFF. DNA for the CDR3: TGTGCCAGCACCCCGGGGGAGTTGAACACTGAAGCCTTCTTT.